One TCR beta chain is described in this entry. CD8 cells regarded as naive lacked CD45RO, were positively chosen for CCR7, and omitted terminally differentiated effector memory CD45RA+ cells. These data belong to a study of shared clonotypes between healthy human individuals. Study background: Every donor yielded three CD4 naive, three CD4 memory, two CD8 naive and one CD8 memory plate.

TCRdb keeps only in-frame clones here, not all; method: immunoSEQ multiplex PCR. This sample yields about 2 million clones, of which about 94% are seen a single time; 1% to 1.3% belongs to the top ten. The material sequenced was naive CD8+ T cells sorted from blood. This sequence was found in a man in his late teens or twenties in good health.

CDR3 sequence: CASSPKPGQQFLFNYGYTF. CDR3 in DNA: TGTGCCAGCAGCCCGAAACCGGGACAGCAGTTCCTTTTTAACTATGGCTACACCTTC. The V gene is TRBV9, the J gene TRBJ1-2; TRBD1 aligns across 7 bases. CDR3 length: 19 amino acids. Germline-derived CDR1 and CDR2 are SGDLS and YYNGEE. V lost 4 bases, J lost 1 base, and 19 bases stayed unmatched. Based on the CDR3 plus reference TRBV9 and TRBJ1-2, the full variable domain is DSGVTQTPKHLITATGQRVTLRCSPRSGDLSVYWYQQSLDQGLQFLIQYYNGEERAKGNILERFSAQQFPDLHSELNLSSLELGDSALYFCASSPKPGQQFLFNYGYTFGSGTRLTVV.